The 19 T cell receptor beta chains below come from one sample, sequenced in a study of OX40 agonist ivuxolimab in advanced cancers. Measured with immunoSEQ multiplex PCR; TCRdb has only the in-frame clones, and not every one. The repertoire includes approximately 76,000 clones, approximately 83% of them detected once, and around 5.5% sits in the top ten. The sequencing used CD4+ or CD8+ T cells sorted from blood, collected in a trial of the OX40 agonist ivuxolimab. These receptor sequences come from an adult with an advanced solid tumor such as melanoma, head and neck, liver or kidney cancer.

This chain connects TRBV14 to TRBJ1-2, with 11 bases identical to TRBD1. The CDR3 spans 14 residues. The germline V gene has CDR1 SGHDN and CDR2 FVKESK. The V and J ends lost 3 bases and 8 bases, in that order; junction bases with no gene match: 5. CDR3 in DNA: TGTGCCAGCAGCCAGGACAGGGGGCGTGGAGGCTACACCTTC. Protein sequence: CASSQDRGRGGYTF.

J is TRBJ1-2 and V is TRBV6-1; possible D gene TRBD1, 5 bases. CDR1 is MNHNS, CDR2 SASEGT, per germline. The CDR3 is 14 amino acids. V was trimmed by 2 bases and J by 4 bases, leaving 11 bases between them. The CDR3 protein is CASSEPGTVYGYTF. CDR3 sequence (DNA): TGTGCCAGCAGTGAACCTGGGACGGTCTATGGCTACACCTTC.

The count of this clone is one. This sequence joins TRBV5-5 and TRBJ2-7; 11 bases line up with TRBD2. Unmatched junction bases numbered 5, after V lost 2 bases and J lost 1 base. The CDR3 extends over 16 amino acids. The germline V gene has CDR1 SGHKS and CDR2 YYEKEE (reference sequence). CDR3 sequence (DNA): TGTGCCAGCAGCTTTAGCGGGGGGGCATCGTCCTACGAGCAGTACTTC. Encoded protein: CASSFSGGASSYEQYF. Drawing the rest from reference TRBV5-5 and TRBJ2-7, the complete variable domain is DAGVTQSPTHLIKTRGQQVTLRCSPISGHKSVSWYQQVLGQGPQFIFQYYEKEERGRGNFPDRFSARQFPNYSSELNVNALLLGDSALYLCASSFSGGASSYEQYFGPGTRLTVT.

Worth noting for this clone: The same CDR3 arises from other DNA sequences in this sample as well. The chain has TRBV18 and TRBJ1-6; D is unresolved. This CDR3 has 14 amino acids. Germline V gene sequence: CDR1 KGHSH, CDR2 LQKENI. V dropped 3 bases and J dropped 0 bases, with 3 bases sitting between them. CDR3 coding DNA: TGTGCCAGCTCACCTCTCTCCTATAATTCACCCCTCCACTTT. Amino acids: CASSPLSYNSPLHF. The variable domain in full, completed from reference TRBV18 and TRBJ1-6, reads NAGVMQNPRHLVRRRGQEARLRCSPMKGHSHVYWYRQLPEEGLKFMVYLQKENIIDESGMPKERFSAEFPKEGPSILRIQQVVRGDSAAYFCASSPLSYNSPLHFGNGTRLTVT.

The chain recombines TRBV19 with TRBJ2-3, with TRBD1 matching over 8 bases. Trimming at V came to 3 bases and at J to 6 bases, leaving 8 bases not matched to a gene. CDR1 is LNHDA and CDR2 is SQIVND in the germline V gene (reference sequence). CDR3 length: 15 amino acids. The CDR3 protein is CASSIADRVGDTQYF. The CDR3 nucleotides read TGTGCCAGTAGTATTGCGGACAGGGTCGGGGATACGCAGTATTTT.

V and J are TRBV5-8 and TRBJ1-1; possibly TRBD1 for D (5 bases). CDR3 length equals 12 residues. Trimming took off 2 bases at V and 8 bases at J, with 10 bases between the two ends. Germline lookup yields CDR1 SGHTS and CDR2 YDEGEE. CDR3 sequence: CASSLVPGEAFF. CDR3 in DNA: TGTGCCAGCAGCTTAGTGCCAGGGGAAGCTTTCTTT.

The V and J genes are TRBV5-1 and TRBJ2-3, with D possibly being TRBD1 or TRBD2 (5 bases each). Per the germline V gene, CDR1 is SGHRS and CDR2 is YFSETQ. The CDR3 has 15 amino acids. Trimming took off 3 bases at V and 2 bases at J, with 13 bases between the two ends. In DNA form, the CDR3 reads TGCGCCAGCAGCTCCGGGGCGCCGTACACAGATACGCAGTATTTT. It encodes CASSSGAPYTDTQYF.

In nucleotides, the CDR3 is TGTGCCAGCAGCGTAGCTAGTGGGGTCGGGGAGCTGTTTTTT. Translation gives CASSVASGVGELFF. The chain recombines TRBV9 with TRBJ2-2; D gene ambiguous. Per the germline V gene, CDR1 is SGDLS and CDR2 is YYNGEE. V shed 0 bases and J shed 7 bases, with 10 bases lying between them. This CDR3 spans 14 amino acids.

CDR3 sequence (DNA): TGTGCCAGCAACTCTGGTGGCACTGAAGCTTTCTTT. Protein: CASNSGGTEAFF. The chain is built from TRBV7-9 and TRBJ1-1; unclear D gene. The CDR3 loop spans 12 amino acids. Trimming left V 7 bases short and J 4 bases short, with 10 bases between. Per the germline V gene, CDR1 is SEHNR and CDR2 is FQNEAQ (reference sequence).

This chain joins TRBV18 and TRBJ2-7; the D gene could be TRBD1 or TRBD2 (6 bases each). This CDR3 is built from 14 residues. V lost 3 bases to trimming and J lost 6 bases, with 15 bases between them. The germline V gene encodes CDR1 KGHSH and CDR2 LQKENI. CDR3 DNA sequence: TGTGCCAGCTCACCGACAGGAGGGAGGAGCGAGCAGTACTTC. Its protein is CASSPTGGRSEQYF.

The chain is built from TRBV7-9 and TRBJ2-5, with D tentatively TRBD2 (6 bases). The CDR3 loop spans 13 amino acids. V shed 5 bases and J shed 1 base, with 8 bases lying between them. CDR1 is SEHNR and CDR2 is FQNEAQ in the germline V gene (reference sequence). As DNA, the CDR3 is TGTGCCAGCAGCCATAGCGGCCAAGAGACCCAGTACTTC. Translating it yields CASSHSGQETQYF.

This rearrangement joins TRBV6-5 to TRBJ1-2; D is ambiguous. The germline V gene encodes CDR1 MNHEY and CDR2 SVGAGI. The CDR3 runs 13 residues. Trimming shortened V by 8 bases and J by 4 bases, and 14 bases separated the two germline ends. The CDR3 DNA reads TGTGCCAGCCGGGGAGCCCGCGCCTATGGCTACACCTTC. It yields the protein CASRGARAYGYTF.

The chain employs TRBV5-1 and TRBJ1-1; D not resolved. V dropped 0 bases and J dropped 4 bases, with 10 bases sitting between them. This CDR3 region has 14 residues. Germline loops: CDR1 SGHRS, CDR2 YFSETQ. This CDR3 is CASSLASGGTEAFF. In nucleotides, the CDR3 is TGCGCCAGCAGCTTGGCCTCCGGAGGCACTGAAGCTTTCTTT.

The rearrangement uses TRBV6-6 and TRBJ1-1; no clear D. Trimming stripped 5 bases from V and 1 base from J, with 8 bases between. CDR1 is MNHNY and CDR2 is SVGAGI in the germline V gene (reference sequence). This CDR3 region has 13 residues. DNA of the CDR3: TGTGCCAGCAGTCTTTTATCGAACACTGAAGCTTTCTTT. It codes for CASSLLSNTEAFF.

V is TRBV30 and J is TRBJ1-2; D not certain. The germline V gene encodes CDR1 GTSNPN and CDR2 SVGIG (reference sequence). The ends were cut back, 4 bases at V and 8 bases at J, with 17 bases in the middle. CDR3 length: 13 amino acids. CDR3 loop: CAWTGVVGVGYTF. The DNA of the CDR3 is TGTGCCTGGACGGGCGTAGTAGGCGTAGGCTACACCTTC.

The chain joins TRBV18 to TRBJ1-2; maybe TRBD1 (6 bases). The CDR3 sequence is 14 residues long. The germline CDR1 and CDR2 sequences are KGHSH and LQKENI. The V end lost 3 bases, the J end lost 5 bases, and 13 bases lay between the germline ends. The CDR3 region is CASSPRTVGYGYTF. Written as DNA, the CDR3 is TGTGCCAGCTCACCCAGGACAGTCGGGTATGGCTACACCTTC.

Of note for this clone: Additional DNA sequences in this sample encode the identical CDR3. The chain joins TRBV7-2 to TRBJ2-7, with a tentative D call TRBD1 (6 bases). Trimming left V 4 bases short and J 6 bases short, with 13 bases between. The CDR3 has 13 residues. Germline V gene sequence: CDR1 SGHTA, CDR2 FQGNSA. For the CDR3, the DNA is TGTGCCAGCAGCTACCGGGACACTGCCGAGCAGTACTTC. It yields the protein CASSYRDTAEQYF. The full variable domain, in which reference TRBV7-2 and TRBJ2-7 provide the parts outside the CDR3, is GAGVSQSPSNKVTEKGKDVELRCDPISGHTALYWYRQSLGQGLEFLIYFQGNSAPDKSGLPSDRFSAERTGGSVSTLTIQRTQQEDSAVYLCASSYRDTAEQYFGPGTRLTVT.

This rearrangement joins TRBV15 to TRBJ1-6; no firm D call. The CDR3 contains 15 residues. Per the germline V gene, CDR1 is LNHNV and CDR2 is YYDKDF (reference sequence). Trimming shortened V by 0 bases and J by 7 bases, and 10 bases separated the two germline ends. The CDR3 is CATSRERRLNSPLHF. The CDR3 DNA follows: TGTGCCACCAGCAGAGAAAGACGGCTAAATTCACCCCTCCACTTT.

The chain combines TRBV5-5 with TRBJ1-2; the match to TRBD1 covers 9 bases. Trimming took 4 bases from V and 8 from J; bases not matched to a gene: 15. CDR1 and CDR2 (germline): SGHKS, YYEKEE (reference sequence). This CDR3 has 16 amino acids. CDR3 nucleotide sequence: TGTGCCAGCAGCCCGGAATCTTGGACAGGGGTTTACGGCTACACCTTC. It is translated as CASSPESWTGVYGYTF.